A single sample gave rise to the 19 T cell receptor beta chains below, sequenced in a study of blood T cells in healthy people across ages. Primers used in a second PCR of roughly 6 to 11 cycles were a sample-barcoded 5' primer and a J-beta primer mix. From the 5' RACE reads, TCRdb called clonotypes with MiXCR, one entry per CDR3 protein. Among 650,000 to 1,000,000 distinct CDR3 sequences listed, roughly 34% were seen once. The sample taken for sequencing was blood. Receptor source: a man younger than 35 in good health.

This clonotype was seen a handful of times. J is TRBJ1-2 and V is TRBV6-2 or TRBV6-3, with D hard to call. Between the trimmed V and J ends, which lost 2 bases and 2 bases, there was a span of 12 bases. The CDR3 length is 15 residues. From germline, CDR1 is MNHEY and CDR2 SVGEGT. The CDR3: CASSYGLGENYGYTF. The CDR3 DNA reads as TGTGCCAGCAGTTACGGGCTAGGAGAAAACTATGGCTACACCTTC.

With respect to this clonotype: A junction boundary mismatches the germline segment, possibly from a read error. V gene TRBV5-1 combines with J gene TRBJ2-2, with D perhaps TRBD1 or TRBD2 (6 bases each). The germline gives CDR1 SGHRS, CDR2 YFSETQ. The CDR3 runs to 15 residues. As DNA, the CDR3 is TGCGCCAGCACTCCCGAAGGGGGAAACACCGGGGGGCTGTTTTTT. Protein sequence: CASTPEGGNTGGLFF. Looking up the rest from reference TRBV5-1 and TRBJ2-2 gives the full variable domain: KAGVTQTPRYLIKTRGQQVTLSCSPISGHRSVSWYQQTPGQGLQFLFEYFSETQRNKGNFPGRFSGRQFSNSRSEMNVSTLELGDSALYLCASTPEGGNTGGLFFGEGSRLTVL.

This clonotype was observed at least ten times. This chain joins TRBV5-1 and TRBJ2-5; 7 bases are a match to TRBD2. This CDR3 contains 14 residues. The V gene end was trimmed by 0 bases and the J gene end by 3 bases; junction bases not matched to a gene: 2. Per germline, CDR1 SGHRS and CDR2 YFSETQ. The chain's CDR3 is CASSLVLAEETQYF. In nucleotides, the CDR3 is TGCGCCAGCAGCTTGGTTCTAGCGGAAGAGACCCAGTACTTC.

This clonotype was recorded at least ten times. The gene calls are TRBV4-1 and TRBJ2-7; 7 bases agree with TRBD1. This CDR3 contains 15 residues. The J segment lost 2 bases and the V segment lost 2 bases, leaving 6 bases of the junction unmatched. Germline CDR1 and CDR2: MGHRA and YSYEKL. The CDR3 loop reads CASSQQGDIAYEQYF. The DNA for the CDR3 is TGCGCCAGCAGCCAACAGGGGGACATAGCCTACGAGCAGTACTTC.

Comment on this clonotype: At one boundary the junction diverges from the germline segment, which might be a read error. This sequence joins TRBV16 and TRBJ2-1; no clear D. Germline CDR1 reads KGHSY; CDR2 reads FQNENV. CDR3 length: 13 amino acids. The CDR3 sequence: CASTPRPYDEQFF. The CDR3 DNA reads TGTGCCAGCACTCCACGGCCCTACGATGAGCAGTTCTTC.

Ten or more counts support this clonotype. The V gene is TRBV15, the J gene TRBJ2-1; 9 nucleotides agree with TRBD1. V lost 5 bases, J lost 7 bases, and 12 bases stayed unmatched. The CDR3 consists of 16 residues. The germline CDR1 and CDR2 sequences are LNHNV and YYDKDF (reference sequence). CDR3 amino acids: CATSPSGGQGMNEQFF. CDR3 nucleotide sequence: TGTGCCACCAGCCCCTCAGGGGGACAGGGTATGAATGAGCAGTTCTTC.

The chain combines TRBV29-1 with TRBJ2-1; tentatively, D is TRBD1 (5 bases). V was shortened by 7 bases and J by 0 bases, with 16 bases between the two germline ends. From germline, CDR1 is SQVTM and CDR2 ANQGSEA. The CDR3 covers 15 residues. The CDR3 DNA sequence: TGCAGCGCGGATGACAGCACGAGCTCCTACAATGAGCAGTTCTTC. Protein: CSADDSTSSYNEQFF.

This chain joins TRBV9 and TRBJ2-3, with TRBD2 matching over 7 bases. V was clipped by 4 bases and J by 4 bases; unmatched bases: 9. This CDR3 has 15 residues. The germline V gene encodes CDR1 SGDLS and CDR2 YYNGEE. CDR3 sequence (DNA): TGTGCCAGCAGCTCCCCGGGGGGAGGGGCAGATACGCAGTATTTT. Residues: CASSSPGGGADTQYF.

This clonotype was observed at least ten times. The chain carries TRBV5-6 and TRBJ2-3; 7 positions match TRBD2. Germline values: CDR1 SGHDT, CDR2 YYEEEE. This CDR3 comprises 15 residues. The junction had 6 bases not matched to a gene; V was cut back by 3 bases and J by 2 bases. The CDR3 protein is CASSSRGLPTDTQYF. CDR3 DNA: TGTGCCAGCAGCTCGAGGGGACTACCCACAGATACGCAGTATTTT.

The CDR3 bases are TGTGCCAGCAGCTTAGAGGGACAAGCCCTAACGGGGGGAAGCACAGATACGCAGTATTTT. Encoded protein: CASSLEGQALTGGSTDTQYF. The chain is built from TRBV7-9 and TRBJ2-3, with a tentative D call TRBD2 (7 bases). V dropped 1 base and J dropped 0 bases, with 23 bases sitting between them. The germline CDR1 and CDR2 sequences are SEHNR and FQNEAQ (reference sequence). The CDR3 consists of 20 residues.

The chain carries TRBV4-3 and TRBJ2-1, with D maybe TRBD2 (5 bases). The germline V gene encodes CDR1 LGHNA and CDR2 YSLEER. CDR3 length equals 14 residues. V lost 3 bases to trimming and J lost 5 bases, with 11 bases between them. CDR3 protein: CASSQYGLNNEQFF. The CDR3 DNA reads TGCGCCAGCAGCCAGTATGGACTGAACAATGAGCAGTTCTTC.

This clonotype was found many times. The chain is built from TRBV25-1 and TRBJ2-1; D unclear. The ends were cut back, 3 bases at V and 5 bases at J, with 8 bases in the middle. The germline CDR1 and CDR2 sequences are MGHDK and SYGVNS. CDR3 length: 13 amino acids. CDR3 DNA: TGTGCCAGCAGTGATGCCGTACACAATGAGCAGTTCTTC. Translation: CASSDAVHNEQFF.

This clonotype was seen many times. The chain carries TRBV12-3 or TRBV12-4 and TRBJ1-2; D gene ambiguous. The CDR3 sequence is 11 residues long. V was pared by 8 bases and J by 5 bases, with 9 bases between. The CDR3 nucleotides are TGTGCCAGCCTCTCCTCATATGGCTACACCTTC. The encoded protein is CASLSSYGYTF.

The gene calls are TRBV7-8 and TRBJ2-1; no definite D call. The J call may be wrong; the DNA end is better matched by TRBJ2-7. Looked up from germline, CDR1 is SGHVS and CDR2 is FQNEAQ. This CDR3 is built from 14 residues. CDR3 in amino acids: CASTRTRYYNEQYF. The CDR3 DNA follows: TGTGCCAGCACCCGAACCCGCTACTACAATGAGCAGTACTTC.

This chain connects TRBV6-2 or TRBV6-3 to TRBJ2-5; 11 positions agree with TRBD2. The end of the DNA is better explained by TRBJ2-7, so the J call may be wrong. This CDR3 is 15 amino acids long. Germline values: CDR1 MNHEY, CDR2 SVGEGT. The CDR3 reads CASRAQLAGVLEQYF. DNA for the CDR3: TGTGCCAGCAGAGCTCAACTAGCGGGGGTTCTCGAGCAGTACTTC.

The DNA of the CDR3 is TGCAGTGCTAGGGGGGGAGGTCCAGATAATTCACCCCTCCACTTT. It yields the protein CSARGGGPDNSPLHF. The V call is TRBV20-1, the J call TRBJ1-6, with D possibly TRBD1 on 5 matching bases. The CDR3 extends over 15 amino acids. Per germline, CDR1 DFQATT and CDR2 SNEGSKA (reference sequence). Trimming cost V 3 bases and J 5 bases, with 14 bases left between them.

The table lists this clonotype with many counts. In DNA form, the CDR3 reads TGTGCCAGCAGCTTAACAGGGGCCCTTACCGGGGAGCTGTTTTTT. It codes for CASSLTGALTGELFF. The V call is TRBV7-2, the J call TRBJ2-2; 7 nucleotides line up with TRBD1. The CDR3 length is 15 residues. The V segment lost 2 bases and the J segment 5 bases; nucleotides outside the gene matches: 5. CDR1 is SGHTA, CDR2 FQGNSA, per germline. The whole variable domain, filled in from reference TRBV7-2 and TRBJ2-2, reads GAGVSQSPSNKVTEKGKDVELRCDPISGHTALYWYRQSLGQGLEFLIYFQGNSAPDKSGLPSDRFSAERTGGSVSTLTIQRTQQEDSAVYLCASSLTGALTGELFFGEGSRLTVL.

A word on this clonotype: A read error is possible here, since a much larger clone lies one base away. The CDR3 coding sequence is TGTACCAGCAGCCCTTGGACAGGTGTCTTGTTAGAGCAGTACTTC. This sequence encodes CTSSPWTGVLLEQYF. The genes are TRBV7-2 and TRBJ2-7, with 7 bases aligning to TRBD1. J gave up 7 bases and V 5 bases, and 14 bases lay outside the gene matches. Germline V gives CDR1 SGHTA, CDR2 FQGNSA. The CDR3 is 15 amino acids.

The rearrangement links TRBV6-5 to TRBJ2-1; D is perhaps TRBD1 or TRBD2 (5 bases each). CDR1 and CDR2 (germline): MNHEY, SVGAGI. V lost 6 bases and J 6 bases, leaving 12 bases between the germline ends. The CDR3 is made up of 13 amino acids. The CDR3 DNA is TGTGCCAGCAGCGGGGCCGCCTCCAATGAGCAGTTCTTC. It is translated as CASSGAASNEQFF.